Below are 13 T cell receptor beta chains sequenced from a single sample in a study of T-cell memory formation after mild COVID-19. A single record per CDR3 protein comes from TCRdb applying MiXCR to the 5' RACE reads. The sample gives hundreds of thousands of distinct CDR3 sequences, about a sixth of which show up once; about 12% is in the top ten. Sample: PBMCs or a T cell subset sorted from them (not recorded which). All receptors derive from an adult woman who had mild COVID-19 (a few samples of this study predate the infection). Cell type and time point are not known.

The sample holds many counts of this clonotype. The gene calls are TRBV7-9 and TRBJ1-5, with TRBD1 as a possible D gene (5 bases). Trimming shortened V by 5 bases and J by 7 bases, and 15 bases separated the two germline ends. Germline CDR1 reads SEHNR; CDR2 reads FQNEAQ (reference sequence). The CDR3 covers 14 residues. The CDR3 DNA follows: TGTGCCAGCAGCAACCAGGGTGCACAACAGCCCCAGCATTTT. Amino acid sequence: CASSNQGAQQPQHF. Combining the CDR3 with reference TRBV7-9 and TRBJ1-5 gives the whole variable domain DTGVSQNPRHKITKRGQNVTFRCDPISEHNRLYWYRQTLGQGPEFLTYFQNEAQLEKSRLLSDRFSAERPKGSFSTLEIQRTEQGDSAMYLCASSNQGAQQPQHFGDGTRLSIL.

The CDR3 DNA reads TGTGCCAGCAGCAAGGACAGGGAAAATGAGCAGTTCTTC. Its translation: CASSKDRENEQFF. This sequence joins TRBV5-6 and TRBJ2-1, with 8 bases identical to TRBD1. The CDR3 has 13 residues. The V gene end was trimmed by 4 bases and the J gene end by 7 bases; junction bases not matched to a gene: 4. CDR1 is SGHDT and CDR2 is YYEEEE in the germline V gene.

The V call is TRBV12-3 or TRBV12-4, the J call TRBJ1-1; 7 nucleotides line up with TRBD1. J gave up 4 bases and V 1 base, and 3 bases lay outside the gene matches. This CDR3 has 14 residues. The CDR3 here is CASSLGPGGTEAFF. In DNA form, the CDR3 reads TGTGCCAGCAGTTTAGGTCCAGGGGGCACTGAAGCTTTCTTT.

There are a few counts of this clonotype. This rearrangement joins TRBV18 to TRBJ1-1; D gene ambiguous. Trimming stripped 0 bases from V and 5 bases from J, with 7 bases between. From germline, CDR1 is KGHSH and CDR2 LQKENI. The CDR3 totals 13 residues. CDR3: CASSPPARTEAFF. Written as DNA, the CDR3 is TGTGCCAGCTCACCACCGGCTAGGACTGAAGCTTTCTTT.

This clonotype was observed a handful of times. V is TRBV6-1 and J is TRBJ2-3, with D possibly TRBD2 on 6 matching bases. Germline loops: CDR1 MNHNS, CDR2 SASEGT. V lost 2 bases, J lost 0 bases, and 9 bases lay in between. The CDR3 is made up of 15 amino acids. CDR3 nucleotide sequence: TGTGCCAGCAGTGAAAGGCGGGGCAGCACAGATACGCAGTATTTT. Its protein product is CASSERRGSTDTQYF.

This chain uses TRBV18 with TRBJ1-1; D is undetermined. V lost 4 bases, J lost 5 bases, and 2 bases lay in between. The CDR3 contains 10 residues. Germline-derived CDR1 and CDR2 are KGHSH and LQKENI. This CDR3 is CASSRTEAFF. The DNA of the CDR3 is TGTGCCAGCTCACGTACTGAAGCTTTCTTT. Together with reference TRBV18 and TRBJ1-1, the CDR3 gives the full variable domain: NAGVMQNPRHLVRRRGQEARLRCSPMKGHSHVYWYRQLPEEGLKFMVYLQKENIIDESGMPKERFSAEFPKEGPSILRIQQVVRGDSAAYFCASSRTEAFFGQGTRLTVV.

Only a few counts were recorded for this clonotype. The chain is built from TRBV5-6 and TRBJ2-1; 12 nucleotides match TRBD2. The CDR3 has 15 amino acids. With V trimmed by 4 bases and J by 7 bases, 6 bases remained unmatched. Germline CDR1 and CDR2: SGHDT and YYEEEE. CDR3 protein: CASSAPGLAGNEQFF. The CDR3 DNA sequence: TGTGCCAGCAGCGCGCCGGGACTAGCGGGTAATGAGCAGTTCTTC.

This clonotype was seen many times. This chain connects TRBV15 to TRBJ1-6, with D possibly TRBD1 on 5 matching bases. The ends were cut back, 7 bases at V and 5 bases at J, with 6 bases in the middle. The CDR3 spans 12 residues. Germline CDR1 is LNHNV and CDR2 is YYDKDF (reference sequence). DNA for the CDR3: TGTGCCACCAAGACAGATAATTCACCCCTCCACTTT. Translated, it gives CATKTDNSPLHF.

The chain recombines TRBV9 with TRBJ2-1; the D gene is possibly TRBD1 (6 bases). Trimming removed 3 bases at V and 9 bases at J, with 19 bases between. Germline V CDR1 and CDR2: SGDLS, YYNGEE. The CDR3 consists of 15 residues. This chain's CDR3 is CASSAHRVGSSEQFF. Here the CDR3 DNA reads TGTGCCAGCAGCGCCCACAGGGTCGGCTCCAGTGAGCAGTTCTTC. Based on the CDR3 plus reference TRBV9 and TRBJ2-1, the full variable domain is DSGVTQTPKHLITATGQRVTLRCSPRSGDLSVYWYQQSLDQGLQFLIQYYNGEERAKGNILERFSAQQFPDLHSELNLSSLELGDSALYFCASSAHRVGSSEQFFGPGTRLTVL.

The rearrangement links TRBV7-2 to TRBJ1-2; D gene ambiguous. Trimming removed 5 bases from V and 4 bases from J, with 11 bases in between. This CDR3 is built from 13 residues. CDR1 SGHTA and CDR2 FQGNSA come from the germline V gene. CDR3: CASSADVFYGYTF. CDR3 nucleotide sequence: TGTGCCAGCAGCGCGGACGTATTCTATGGCTACACCTTC.

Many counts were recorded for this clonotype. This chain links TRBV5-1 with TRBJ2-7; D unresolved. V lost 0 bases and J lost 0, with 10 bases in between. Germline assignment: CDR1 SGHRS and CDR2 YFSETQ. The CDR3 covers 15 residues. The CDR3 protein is CASSLGPASSYEQYF. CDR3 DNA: TGCGCCAGCAGCTTGGGGCCGGCCAGCTCCTACGAGCAGTACTTC.

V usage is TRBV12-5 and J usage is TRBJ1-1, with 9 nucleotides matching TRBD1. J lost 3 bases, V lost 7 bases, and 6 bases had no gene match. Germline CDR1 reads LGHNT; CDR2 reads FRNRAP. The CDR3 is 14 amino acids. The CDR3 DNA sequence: TGTGCTAGTGATGTAGACAGGGGGTACACTGAAGCTTTCTTT. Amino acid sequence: CASDVDRGYTEAFF.

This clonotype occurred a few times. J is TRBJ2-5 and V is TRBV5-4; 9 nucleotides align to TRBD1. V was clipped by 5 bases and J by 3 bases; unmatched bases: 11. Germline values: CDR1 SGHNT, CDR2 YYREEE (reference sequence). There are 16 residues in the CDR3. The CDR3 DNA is TGTGCCAGCAGGGCAGGCCTACAGGGGGCGGAAGAGACCCAGTACTTC. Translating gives CASRAGLQGAEETQYF.